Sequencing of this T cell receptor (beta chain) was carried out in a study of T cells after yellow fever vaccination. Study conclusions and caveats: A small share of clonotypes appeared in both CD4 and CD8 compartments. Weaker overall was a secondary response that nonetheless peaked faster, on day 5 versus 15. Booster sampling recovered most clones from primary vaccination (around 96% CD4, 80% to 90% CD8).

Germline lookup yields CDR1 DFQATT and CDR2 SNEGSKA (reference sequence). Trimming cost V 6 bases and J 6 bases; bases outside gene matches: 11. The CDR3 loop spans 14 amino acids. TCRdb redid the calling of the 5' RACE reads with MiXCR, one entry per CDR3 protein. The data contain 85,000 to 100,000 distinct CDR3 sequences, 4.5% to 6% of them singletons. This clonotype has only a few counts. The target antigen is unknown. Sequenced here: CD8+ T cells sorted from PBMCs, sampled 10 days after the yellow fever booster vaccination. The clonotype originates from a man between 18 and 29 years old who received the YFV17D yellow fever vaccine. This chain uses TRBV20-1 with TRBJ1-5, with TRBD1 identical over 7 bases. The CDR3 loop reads CSATSGGESQPQHF. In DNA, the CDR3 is TGCAGTGCCACCTCAGGGGGAGAGAGTCAGCCCCAGCATTTT.